The next 10 T cell receptor beta chains were all read from a single sample in a study of identical twins. TCRdb re-analysed the 5' RACE reads in MiXCR, keeping a single row per CDR3 protein. The table records roughly 770,000 distinct CDR3 sequences, about 18% of them present only once. The same data also contributed to another study, on T cells expressing NK-cell markers.

Sequencing used PBMCs. Receptors were obtained from a woman in her late teens or twenties in good health.

The count of this clonotype is one. The rearrangement uses TRBV27 and TRBJ2-7, with 9 bases matching TRBD1. This CDR3 is built from 15 residues. V trimming: 5 bases; J trimming: 7 bases; junction bases outside the gene matches: 12. The germline CDR1 and CDR2 sequences are MNHEY and SMNVEV (reference sequence). CDR3 residues: CASSPGQQGAGEQYF. The CDR3 nucleotides read TGTGCCAGCAGTCCTGGGCAACAGGGGGCGGGGGAGCAGTACTTC.

There are a few counts of this clonotype. The V gene is TRBV7-6, the J gene TRBJ1-4, with D perhaps matching TRBD1 (5 bases). The V end was cut by 1 base, the J end by 6 bases, with 15 bases between. This CDR3 region has 16 residues. Germline V gene sequence: CDR1 SGHVS, CDR2 FNYEAQ. The CDR3 sequence: CASSLGRQGRHEKLFF. The DNA of the CDR3 is TGTGCCAGCAGCTTAGGTCGCCAGGGTCGTCATGAAAAACTGTTTTTT.

The sample holds a few counts of this clonotype. This chain uses TRBV12-3 or TRBV12-4 with TRBJ1-2; a weak D match, TRBD1 (5 bases). Trimming pared 2 bases from V and 4 bases from J, leaving 14 bases between. There are 15 residues in the CDR3. DNA for the CDR3: TGTGCCAGCAGTTTAAGGGACGGAGGGATCTATGGCTACACCTTC. Encoded protein: CASSLRDGGIYGYTF.

The rearrangement joins TRBV7-9 to TRBJ1-1, with D unclear. From germline, CDR1 is SEHNR and CDR2 FQNEAQ (reference sequence). The germline V and J ends were trimmed by 6 bases and 1 base, with 12 bases remaining between them. CDR3 length: 14 residues. Here the CDR3 DNA reads TGTGCCAGCAGGCCCTGGGGAGCGAACACTGAAGCTTTCTTT. Translation gives CASRPWGANTEAFF.

This clonotype occurred a few times. CDR3 sequence: CASSLMGSLSEKLFF. The CDR3 DNA follows: TGTGCCAGCAGTCTTATGGGGTCCCTCTCTGAAAAACTGTTTTTT. This chain joins TRBV11-2 and TRBJ1-4; no firm D call. Germline V CDR1 and CDR2: SGHAT, FQNNGV. The CDR3 extends over 15 amino acids. V lost 6 bases and J 7 bases, leaving 18 bases between the germline ends.

This clonotype occurred many times. The chain uses TRBV12-3 or TRBV12-4 and TRBJ1-1; D gene unclear. The CDR3 spans 15 residues. Between the trimmed V and J ends, which lost 1 base and 1 base, there was a span of 10 bases. The chain's CDR3 is CASSLEALGNTEAFF. The CDR3 coding sequence is TGTGCCAGCAGTTTAGAGGCCCTAGGGAACACTGAAGCTTTCTTT.

This clonotype has more than one count but fewer than ten. V and J are TRBV4-3 and TRBJ2-3; D possibly corresponds to TRBD1 (5 bases). V shed 2 bases and J shed 0 bases, with 15 bases lying between them. The CDR3 sequence is 17 residues long. CDR1 LGHNA and CDR2 YSLEER come from the germline V gene. The chain's CDR3 is CASSQNPGRPSTDTQYF. CDR3 DNA sequence: TGCGCCAGCAGCCAAAATCCAGGGCGTCCGAGCACAGATACGCAGTATTTT.

On this clonotype itself: A single base separates this from a much larger clone, so it may be a read error. The chain couples TRBV12-3 or TRBV12-4 to TRBJ1-3; D call uncertain. There are 11 residues in the CDR3. The V and J ends lost 7 bases and 0 bases respectively, with 1 base between them. The DNA of the CDR3 is TGTGCCAGCAACTCTGGAAACACCATATATTTT. This encodes CASNSGNTIYF.

The rearrangement joins TRBV12-3 or TRBV12-4 to TRBJ2-5; TRBD1 is a possible D gene (6 bases). The CDR3 contains 14 residues. Deletions cut 2 bases from V and 1 base from J, with 8 bases between. The CDR3 here is CASSLIGGQETQYF. DNA of the CDR3: TGTGCCAGCAGTTTAATAGGGGGCCAAGAGACCCAGTACTTC.

This clonotype appeared a few times. The chain employs TRBV7-6 and TRBJ1-6; TRBD1 aligns across 7 bases. The CDR3 totals 14 residues. With V trimmed by 5 bases and J by 10 bases, 8 bases remained unmatched. Germline CDR1 is SGHVS and CDR2 is FNYEAQ. CDR3 sequence: CASSPGTAVSPLHF. CDR3 DNA: TGTGCCAGCAGCCCCGGGACAGCAGTCTCACCCCTCCACTTT. The whole variable domain, filled in from reference TRBV7-6 and TRBJ1-6, reads GAGVSQSPRYKVTKRGQDVALRCDPISGHVSLYWYRQALGQGPEFLTYFNYEAQQDKSGLPNDRFSAERPEGSISTLTIQRTEQRDSAMYRCASSPGTAVSPLHFGNGTRLTVT.